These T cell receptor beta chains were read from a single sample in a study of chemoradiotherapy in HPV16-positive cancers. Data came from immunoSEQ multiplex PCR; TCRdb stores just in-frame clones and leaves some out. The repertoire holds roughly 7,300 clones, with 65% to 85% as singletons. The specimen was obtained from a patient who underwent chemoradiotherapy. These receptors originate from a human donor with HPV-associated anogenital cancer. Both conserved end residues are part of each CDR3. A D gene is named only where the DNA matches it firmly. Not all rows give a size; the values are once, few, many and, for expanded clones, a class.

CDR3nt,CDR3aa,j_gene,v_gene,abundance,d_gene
TGTGCCAGTAATACAGGGCCGAGCAATCAGCCCCAGCATTTT,CASNTGPSNQPQHF,TRBJ1-5,TRBV19,once,.
TGCGCCAGCAGCTTGGTACCAAACCGGGACAGGGTTGATGGCTACACCTTC,CASSLVPNRDRVDGYTF,TRBJ1-2,TRBV5-1,.,TRBD1
TGTGCCACCAGCAGAGGAATCGGACAGAATCAGCCCCAGCATTTT,CATSRGIGQNQPQHF,TRBJ1-5,TRBV15,.,.
TGTGCCTGGAGTGGGGGGATCATTGGCTACACCTTC,CAWSGGIIGYTF,TRBJ1-2,TRBV30,.,.
TGTGCCAGCAGCTTGGATACAGGGGCCTACGAGCAGTACTTC,CASSLDTGAYEQYF,TRBJ2-7,TRBV5-4,.,TRBD1
TGCAGCGTTGAATCCCAACCAGGGGAAAAACTGTTTTTT,CSVESQPGEKLFF,TRBJ1-4,TRBV29-1,.,.
TGTGCCAGCAGCGTGAGCGTAGGGACTGAAGCTTTCTTT,CASSVSVGTEAFF,TRBJ1-1,TRBV9,.,.
TGTGCCCAAAGGAAGGGGGGGCGACCGGTCAATGAGCAGTTCTTC,CAQRKGGRPVNEQFF,TRBJ2-1,TRBV28,.,.
TGTGCCAGCAGCTTAGGTCTGACAGGGACCTACGAGCAGTACTTC,CASSLGLTGTYEQYF,TRBJ2-7,TRBV7-3,once,TRBD1
TGCGCCAGCGGAGACAGGGGGTGTGAAAAACTGTTTTTT,CASGDRGCEKLFF,TRBJ1-4,TRBV23-1,.,TRBD1
TGTGCCGCAGGATTGACGGGCCCGAACACCGGGGAGCTGTTTTTT,CAAGLTGPNTGELFF,TRBJ2-2,TRBV6-1,.,.
TGCGCCAGCAGCCAAAAACCGGGACAGGTTAATGAAAAACTGTTTTTT,CASSQKPGQVNEKLFF,TRBJ1-4,TRBV4-1,.,TRBD1
TGTGCCAGCAGGTGGGTGAACCCCGAGCGGGAGGTACGAAGTTTAACTGAAGCTTTCTTT,CASRWVNPEREVRSLTEAFF,TRBJ1-1,TRBV21-1,.,.
TGCGCCAGCAGCTACCTGGACTCCCCAACAGAGACCCAGTACTTC,CASSYLDSPTETQYF,TRBJ2-5,TRBV5-1,.,.
TGTGCCAGCAGCGTAGGGCCGCATCAGCCCCAGCATTTT,CASSVGPHQPQHF,TRBJ1-5,TRBV9,.,.
TGTGCCAGCAGCCAGGACGGAGTGTATAACACCGGGGAGCTGTTTTTT,CASSQDGVYNTGELFF,TRBJ2-2,TRBV11-3,.,.
TGTGCCAGTAGTATGAGGGAAGATCAGCCCCAGCATTTT,CASSMREDQPQHF,TRBJ1-5,TRBV19,.,.
TGTGCCAGCAGCTACGAGCAGTACTTC,CASSYEQYF,TRBJ2-7,TRBV11-3,.,.
TGTGCCAGTAGCCCACTTGGACTCAACGAAGGGCAGCCCCAGCATTTT,CASSPLGLNEGQPQHF,TRBJ1-5,TRBV19,.,.
TGTGCCAGCAGCCCCGGCCACGGGGGGTACGAGCAGTACTTC,CASSPGHGGYEQYF,TRBJ2-7,TRBV13,.,TRBD2
TGTGCCAGCAGATCAGGGACAGGAATGAACACTGAAGCTTTCTTT,CASRSGTGMNTEAFF,TRBJ1-1,TRBV6-1,.,TRBD1
TGTGCCAGCAGTTACTCTCTGGGGACGGCACCAAATGAGCAGTTCTTC,CASSYSLGTAPNEQFF,TRBJ2-1,TRBV6-5,.,.
TGTGCCAGCAGTTTAACAGGGTTACTTGCCTACGAGCAGTACTTC,CASSLTGLLAYEQYF,TRBJ2-7,TRBV28,.,.
TGCGCCAGCAGCCGCCGGAGGGGGAACACTGAAGCTTTCTTT,CASSRRRGNTEAFF,TRBJ1-1,TRBV5-1,few,.
TGTGCCAGCAGCTTAGAAATAACCTACGAGCAGTACTTC,CASSLEITYEQYF,TRBJ2-7,TRBV11-2,.,.
TGCGCCAGCAGCTTGGCCCAGACCCTTTACAATGAGCAGTTCTTC,CASSLAQTLYNEQFF,TRBJ2-1,TRBV5-1,.,.
TGTGCCAGCAGCTTGGCCGGGACTAGCGGGTTTTCCTACAATGAGCAGTTCTTC,CASSLAGTSGFSYNEQFF,TRBJ2-1,TRBV5-6,.,TRBD2